This TCR beta chain was observed in a study of OX40 agonist ivuxolimab in advanced cancers. Study-wide background: The patients' treatment was ivuxolimab, an agonistic anti-OX40 (CD134) antibody. General observations from the study: CD8+ T cells averaged more expanded clones than CD4+. Clonal expansion was seen in CD4+ and CD8+ blood T cells by week 6 at 0.1 to 3.0 mg/kg.

Germline CDR1 KGHSH, CDR2 LQKENI. This CDR3 spans 16 amino acids. The V and J ends lost 1 base and 0 bases respectively, with 9 bases between them. The data were produced by immunoSEQ multiplex PCR, yet TCRdb's version contains in-frame clones alone and is incomplete. In the table there are more than 30,000 clones, roughly nine tenths of which are singletons. With baseline, cycle 4 day 1, and cycle 7 day 1 as timepoints, blood was sampled. About this clone itself: Its specificity is not known.

The receptor's source is an adult with an advanced solid tumor such as melanoma, head and neck, liver or kidney cancer. Material: CD4+ or CD8+ T cells sorted from blood, obtained in a trial of the OX40 agonist ivuxolimab. The V call is TRBV18, the J call TRBJ1-4; D gene unclear. This chain's CDR3 is CASSPLRMTTNEKLFF. DNA for the CDR3: TGTGCCAGCTCACCACTCAGGATGACAACTAATGAAAAACTGTTTTTT.